The clone carrying this T cell receptor beta chain came up many times. Production of TCR beta cDNA used 500 ng total RNA together with a constant-region primer. Three-round nested multiplex PCR performed with slightly modified ARM-PCR produced the TCR beta libraries. TRBV1-TRBV30 forward and Cbeta reverse primers drove the first two approximately 11-cycle rounds. TCRdb re-analysed the multiplex PCR reads in MiXCR, keeping a single row per CDR3 protein. This repertoire shows approximately 110,000 distinct CDR3 sequences, less than 80% found once; its top ten account for around 8.5%. The entry originates in a study of tumor-infiltrating lymphocytes in primary liver carcinoma. Unsorted bulk tissue, roughly 20-34 mg of it, served as the source for co-extraction of RNA and DNA. With 0 bases removed from V and 5 bases from J, the gap between germline ends came to 8 bases. The CDR3 consists of 14 residues. The germline gives CDR1 SGHAT, CDR2 FQNNGV.

The receptor's source is a woman aged 60-70 years with primary liver carcinoma and hepatitis B virus infection. The chain carries TRBV11-2 and TRBJ2-1; D unclear. Specimen: liver tumor tissue from sampling region 1. Subset of the sample: tumor region T1, superior pole. Here the CDR3 reads CASSLERTNNEQFF. The CDR3 DNA follows: TGTGCCAGCAGCTTAGAACGGACGAACAATGAGCAGTTCTTC.